A selection of T cell receptor beta chains follows, all from one sample in a study of T cells in Graves' hyperthyroidism and ophthalmopathy. Each CDR3 protein gets one entry after TCRdb re-called the multiplex PCR reads with MiXCR. The repertoire has 400,000 or so distinct CDR3 sequences, approximately 15% of them found once; the top ten carry roughly a fifth. Sequencing used blood. The receptors derive from a woman in her 30s with Graves' ophthalmopathy. The CDR3 runs from the conserved cysteine through the conserved F or W. The order of the fields is J gene, clone size, D gene, V gene, CDR3 DNA, CDR3 protein. D genes are given only for firm matches. Only part of the rows carry a size: once, few, many, or a class if the clone is expanded.

>TRBJ1-1|many|.|TRBV7-9
TGTGCCAGCACCCATGAGGTAAACACTGAAGCTTTCTTT
CASTHEVNTEAFF
>TRBJ2-3|many|TRBD1|TRBV15
TGTGCCACCAGCAGAGATCCGGGACAGGGGAGCACAGATACGCAGTATTTT
CATSRDPGQGSTDTQYF
>TRBJ2-5|.|.|TRBV5-1
TGCGCCAGCAAAACAGAGAGACACCAAGAGACCCAGTACTTC
CASKTERHQETQYF
>TRBJ2-3|.|.|TRBV6-5
TGTGCCAGCAGTGACTTTGAGGGAGCTGGCACAGATACGCAGTATTTT
CASSDFEGAGTDTQYF
>TRBJ1-4|many|TRBD1|TRBV20-1
TGCAGTGCCAGGACAGGGGGCTTGGCTAATGAAAAACTGTTTTTT
CSARTGGLANEKLFF
>TRBJ2-7|.|.|TRBV5-1
TGCGCCAGCAGCCACCGGGCCCCTCACTACGAGCAGTACTTC
CASSHRAPHYEQYF
>TRBJ2-7|many|TRBD1|TRBV6-1
TGTGCCAGCAGGTTCAGACAGGGCGAGCAGTACTTC
CASRFRQGEQYF
>TRBJ1-4|many|TRBD1|TRBV20-1
TGCCACGCGGGTAGGGGGCATGAAAAACTGTTTTTT
CHAGRGHEKLFF
>TRBJ1-1|many|TRBD1|TRBV11-2
TGTGCCAGCAGCTTGATTAGGGGGCGAAACACTGAAGCTTTCTTT
CASSLIRGRNTEAFF
>TRBJ1-4|many|TRBD1|TRBV5-6
TGTGCCAGCAGCTGGGGACAGCTTAATGAAAAACTGTTTTTT
CASSWGQLNEKLFF
>TRBJ1-3|few|TRBD1|TRBV28
TGTGCCAGCAGTCAGAACAGGGGCAAAAAAACCAGAAACACCATATATTTT
CASSQNRGKKTRNTIYF
>TRBJ1-5|many|TRBD1|TRBV7-2
TGTGCCAGCAGCTTCGGGACAGGGGATCAGCCCCAGCATTTT
CASSFGTGDQPQHF
>TRBJ2-7|.|.|TRBV2
TGTGTCATCCGGGACAACTTGTACGGGCAGTACTTC
CVIRDNLYGQYF
>TRBJ1-5|few|TRBD1|TRBV19
TGTGCCAGTAGCGGACAGGGTACTAATTTCGGCAATCAGCCCCAGCATTTT
CASSGQGTNFGNQPQHF
>TRBJ2-7|few|.|TRBV11-3
TGTGCCAGCAGCCCCAGGGGCACTCTTCCGAAGTACGAGCAGTACTTC
CASSPRGTLPKYEQYF
>TRBJ1-5|many|TRBD1|TRBV18
TGTGCCAGCTCACCATCGACAGGGAATCAGCCCCAGCATTTT
CASSPSTGNQPQHF
>TRBJ1-3|many|TRBD1|TRBV20-1
TGCAGTGCTAAACCGGGACAGGGGGTTGGAAACACCATATATTTT
CSAKPGQGVGNTIYF
>TRBJ1-2|.|.|TRBV20-1
TGCGGTGCTAGAATAAAGACGGGGAACTATGGCTACACCTTC
CGARIKTGNYGYTF
>TRBJ2-1|.|TRBD1|TRBV6-2/TRBV6-3
TGTGCCAGCAGTGTCTCCGGGACAGGGGGATACAGTGAGCAGTTCTTC
CASSVSGTGGYSEQFF
>TRBJ1-5|many|.|TRBV6-1
TGTGCCAGCAGTGAAGGTACCGGGGGTTATAGCAATCAGCCCCAGCATTTT
CASSEGTGGYSNQPQHF
>TRBJ1-1|many|.|TRBV2
TGTGCCAGACTAATCTCGCAGGGGCCTAACACTGAAGCTTTCTTT
CARLISQGPNTEAFF
>TRBJ2-3|many|.|TRBV7-2
TGTGCCAGCAGCTCGGACCCATCAACGCAGTATTTT
CASSSDPSTQYF
>TRBJ2-7|many|.|TRBV20-1
TGCAGTGCTAGAGATCTCGGGGCACTGTACGAGCAGTACTTC
CSARDLGALYEQYF
>TRBJ2-7|.|TRBD1|TRBV10-2
TGCGCCAGCAGTTCCGGGACAGCAGTCGGCGAGCAGTACTTC
CASSSGTAVGEQYF
>TRBJ1-1|many|.|TRBV12-3/TRBV12-4
TGTGCCAGCAGCAGAGGGAGGACGGCTGTTGGCACTGAAGCTTTCTTT
CASSRGRTAVGTEAFF
>TRBJ2-2|once|TRBD1|TRBV6-4
TGTGCCAGCATGGGGCCGACAGGGGGCAGTGAAAACACCGGGGAGCTGTTTTTT
CASMGPTGGSENTGELFF
>TRBJ1-5|.|.|TRBV14
TGTGCCAGCGCCCTCACGGGAATCAATCAGCCCCGGCATTTT
CASALTGINQPRHF
>TRBJ1-1|many|.|TRBV19
TGTGCCAGTAGTAGGGGGCCAGGGCTTGAAGCTTTCTTT
CASSRGPGLEAFF
>TRBJ1-3|many|.|TRBV5-5
TGTGCCAGCAGCTGGGACTTTCGCGGAGACACCATATATTTT
CASSWDFRGDTIYF
>TRBJ2-7|many|.|TRBV12-3/TRBV12-4
TGTGCCAGCACCACGGGACGGCGAGCCTACGAGCAGTACTTC
CASTTGRRAYEQYF
>TRBJ1-2|many|.|TRBV11-2
TGTGCCAGCAGCTCAGCCCCTTGGGGGACTGAACTAGATGGCTACACCTTC
CASSSAPWGTELDGYTF
>TRBJ1-6|many|TRBD1|TRBV6-1
TGTGCCAGCAGTAATCCCGGGACAGGCTTCCCCCTCCACTTT
CASSNPGTGFPLHF
>TRBJ2-1|.|.|TRBV6-1
TGTGCCAGCAGCCCTACCCTCTCCTACAATGAGCAGTTCTTC
CASSPTLSYNEQFF
>TRBJ1-3|many|.|TRBV27
TGTGCCAGCAGTTTAAGTCCCTCTGGAAACACCATATATTTT
CASSLSPSGNTIYF
>TRBJ2-7|many|TRBD2|TRBV6-1
TGTGCCAGCAGTGCTGCTAGCGGGGGTATGATCTACGAGCAGTACTTC
CASSAASGGMIYEQYF
>TRBJ2-3|many|TRBD2|TRBV7-2
TGTGCCAGCAGCTTATGGCGGGGGGTAAGCACAGATACGCAGTATTTT
CASSLWRGVSTDTQYF
>TRBJ1-2|.|.|TRBV4-1
TGCGCCAGCAGCCCCTCCGGACGGTCTAACTATGGCTACACCTTC
CASSPSGRSNYGYTF
>TRBJ2-7|few|.|TRBV19
TGTGCCAGTAGTATAGATCTTACCCCCTACGAGCAGTACTTC
CASSIDLTPYEQYF
>TRBJ2-7|few|.|TRBV6-1
TGTGCCAGCAGTCCCTCTCTCGGTAGGCCCCACGAGCAGTACTTC
CASSPSLGRPHEQYF
>TRBJ2-2|many|.|TRBV7-9
TGTGCCAGCAGCTTATTAGGCCCCGGGGAGCTGTTTTTT
CASSLLGPGELFF
>TRBJ2-1|many|.|TRBV12-3/TRBV12-4
TGTGCCAGCAGTCGCCCGCCACCTATTAATGAGCAGTTCTTC
CASSRPPPINEQFF
>TRBJ1-2|many|.|TRBV3-1
TGTGCCAGCAGCCAAGGGGCAGGAAGGGATGGCTACACCTTC
CASSQGAGRDGYTF
>TRBJ1-4|many|.|TRBV2
TGTGCCAGCAGTGACCGCCCTGCGGGGGGTAATGAAAAACTGTTTTTT
CASSDRPAGGNEKLFF
>TRBJ2-7|many|.|TRBV4-1
TGCGCCAGCAGCCAAACTAGGGCCCCACCCTACGAGCAGTACTTC
CASSQTRAPPYEQYF
>TRBJ2-3|many|TRBD2|TRBV2
TGTGCCAGCAGAAGTAGCGGGGGTCAAGATACGCAATATTTT
CASRSSGGQDTQYF
>TRBJ1-6|.|.|TRBV5-4
TGTGCCAGCAGCTTGGTGGGCAGACCAAGATCACCCCTCCACTTT
CASSLVGRPRSPLHF
>TRBJ1-2|many|TRBD1|TRBV12-3/TRBV12-4
TGTGCCAGCACTCGACAGGGTTACTCCTATGGCTACACCTTC
CASTRQGYSYGYTF
>TRBJ1-2|many|.|TRBV7-9
TGTGCCAGCAGCTTACGACGGCCCTATGGCTACACCTTC
CASSLRRPYGYTF
>TRBJ2-5|.|.|TRBV5-4
TGTGCCAGCAGCTTTGTAGGGGGGACCCAGTACTTC
CASSFVGGTQYF
>TRBJ2-5|many|.|TRBV20-1
TGCAGTGCTAGTGATGTGACCCAGTACTTC
CSASDVTQYF
>TRBJ1-3|.|.|TRBV12-5
TGTGCTAGTGGTGGGGTGGAGACCCGAGACACCATATATTTT
CASGGVETRDTIYF
>TRBJ2-7|many|.|TRBV13
TGTGCCAGCAGCTTAGGGGGCGGCGGGCCCCACTACGAGCAGTACTTC
CASSLGGGGPHYEQYF
>TRBJ1-1|many|.|TRBV28
TGTGCCAGCAGTTCCTATGGGTTCGGAGCTTTCTTT
CASSSYGFGAFF
>TRBJ1-2|many|.|TRBV29-1
TGCAGCGCCCAAGACGTGGCTAGGACAGACTATGGCTACACCTTC
CSAQDVARTDYGYTF
>TRBJ2-1|few|.|TRBV20-1
TGCAGTGCTAGAGGAGCGGTGGATGAGCAGTTCTTC
CSARGAVDEQFF
>TRBJ2-7|.|.|TRBV7-9
TGTGCCAGCAGCTTAATTTCGGGCAGCAGCTCCTACGAGCAGTACTTC
CASSLISGSSSYEQYF